A selection of T cell receptor beta chains follows, all from one sample in a study of human T cells and chemical hapten exposure. In TCRdb, the RACE reads were re-called with MiXCR into one record per CDR3 protein. The table has about 50,000 distinct CDR3 sequences, roughly a tenth seen once; the top ten hold more than 9%. The sequences come from whole blood, collected in connection with sensitization to the hapten diphenylcyclopropenone (DPC). Receptors were obtained from a woman in her twenties or thirties with alopecia areata. Some clones in this sample may be carry-over from other donors' samples. Both conserved end residues are trimmed from each CDR3. The order of the fields is J gene, V gene, CDR3 protein.

j_gene: TRBJ1-1
v_gene: TRBV7-2
CDR3aa: ASSLSLSTGTEAF

j_gene: TRBJ1-2
v_gene: TRBV30
CDR3aa: AWSGTETNYGDT

j_gene: TRBJ2-3
v_gene: TRBV20-1
CDR3aa: SASDLGRGGSDTQY

j_gene: TRBJ2-5
v_gene: TRBV5-5
CDR3aa: ASSLVLAGAQETQY

j_gene: TRBJ1-5
v_gene: TRBV30
CDR3aa: AWSPPHGGGGGQPQH

j_gene: TRBJ1-1
v_gene: TRBV29-1
CDR3aa: SVAPGTGGTEAF

j_gene: TRBJ1-1
v_gene: TRBV12-3/TRBV12-4
CDR3aa: ASSPEGEAEAF

j_gene: TRBJ1-4
v_gene: TRBV7-2
CDR3aa: ASSPLGGGEKLF

j_gene: TRBJ1-3
v_gene: TRBV20-1
CDR3aa: SARDRESSGNTIY

j_gene: TRBJ1-1
v_gene: TRBV4-2
CDR3aa: ASSQDKVRTEAF

j_gene: TRBJ1-1
v_gene: TRBV12-3/TRBV12-4
CDR3aa: ASNDGGSNTEAF

j_gene: TRBJ2-6
v_gene: TRBV20-1
CDR3aa: SASGGAPGANVLT

j_gene: TRBJ2-3
v_gene: TRBV6-2/TRBV6-3
CDR3aa: ASSSSLTADTQY

j_gene: TRBJ2-7
v_gene: TRBV2
CDR3aa: ASSSWTDSYEQY

j_gene: TRBJ2-7
v_gene: TRBV27
CDR3aa: ASSLQGIAHEQY

j_gene: TRBJ2-6
v_gene: TRBV5-6
CDR3aa: ASSPQGSGANVLT

j_gene: TRBJ1-4
v_gene: TRBV15
CDR3aa: ATSRGENEKLF

j_gene: TRBJ2-3
v_gene: TRBV4-1
CDR3aa: ASSQDPAGVDTQY

j_gene: TRBJ2-2
v_gene: TRBV12-3/TRBV12-4
CDR3aa: AGQGTGELF

j_gene: TRBJ1-5
v_gene: TRBV6-2/TRBV6-3
CDR3aa: ASSYLAGRQPQH

j_gene: TRBJ1-5
v_gene: TRBV20-1
CDR3aa: SARAGKERHQPQH

j_gene: TRBJ2-5
v_gene: TRBV6-1
CDR3aa: ASSEMLGCVGTQY

j_gene: TRBJ2-3
v_gene: TRBV5-6
CDR3aa: ASSLEQAGTDTQY

j_gene: TRBJ1-1
v_gene: TRBV7-9
CDR3aa: ASSLVPEAF

j_gene: TRBJ1-2
v_gene: TRBV30
CDR3aa: AWRSQGSYGYT

j_gene: TRBJ2-1
v_gene: TRBV5-1
CDR3aa: ASSWVNNEQF

j_gene: TRBJ1-5
v_gene: TRBV12-3/TRBV12-4
CDR3aa: ASGGGGRYSNQPQH

j_gene: TRBJ1-4
v_gene: TRBV6-2/TRBV6-3
CDR3aa: ASSRVRNEKLF

j_gene: TRBJ2-7
v_gene: TRBV5-4
CDR3aa: ASSLDGVSEQY

j_gene: TRBJ2-1
v_gene: TRBV18
CDR3aa: ASQPGGSYNEQF

j_gene: TRBJ2-2
v_gene: TRBV5-1
CDR3aa: ASSLVRGRDTGELF

j_gene: TRBJ2-7
v_gene: TRBV3-1
CDR3aa: ASSPLSGGNYEQY

j_gene: TRBJ1-1
v_gene: TRBV5-6
CDR3aa: ASGRQMNTEAF

j_gene: TRBJ2-3
v_gene: TRBV10-3
CDR3aa: AISSSSGTDTQY

j_gene: TRBJ2-4
v_gene: TRBV6-2/TRBV6-3
CDR3aa: ASSYTASIAKNIQY

j_gene: TRBJ1-1
v_gene: TRBV20-1
CDR3aa: SASPRFRNTEAF

j_gene: TRBJ1-6
v_gene: TRBV7-2
CDR3aa: ASSLATGSSPLH

j_gene: TRBJ1-5
v_gene: TRBV19
CDR3aa: ASTIVGHDNQPQH

j_gene: TRBJ1-1
v_gene: TRBV7-2
CDR3aa: ASSINHRVWGSNTEAF

j_gene: TRBJ2-3
v_gene: TRBV4-1
CDR3aa: ASSHLGLAGGPGVTDTQY

j_gene: TRBJ1-4
v_gene: TRBV7-8
CDR3aa: ASSLRGRAATNEKLF

j_gene: TRBJ1-2
v_gene: TRBV3-1
CDR3aa: ASSQDIRRNYGYT

j_gene: TRBJ2-3
v_gene: TRBV6-4
CDR3aa: ASSVELGDTQY

j_gene: TRBJ1-2
v_gene: TRBV20-1
CDR3aa: SASSGQDLYGYT

j_gene: TRBJ2-5
v_gene: TRBV5-4
CDR3aa: ASSRLAGPCQETQY

j_gene: TRBJ1-1
v_gene: TRBV12-3/TRBV12-4
CDR3aa: ASSLIAGQGGGTEAF